This record covers a single T cell receptor beta chain. What it binds is not known. The data were obtained in a study of regulatory T cells in long-lasting Graves disease. Study-level findings and limits: Favoring TRBV28, TRBJ1-2 and TRBJ2-5 was a feature seen in persistent disease.

Sequencing libraries for TCR beta were prepared with iRepertoire HTBI primers and Arm-PCR of CDR3 regions. Under the authors' procedure: Analysis of the samples identified 50 to 75 TRBV and around 15 TRBJ segments. TCRdb reanalysed the multiplex PCR reads using MiXCR and keeps one entry per CDR3 protein. TCRdb's processing, not the authors', yielded these V and J calls. The table records about 420,000 distinct CDR3 sequences, around 24% of them present only once. Germline lookup yields CDR1 DFQATT and CDR2 SNEGSKA (reference sequence). V lost 4 bases, J lost 1 base, and 10 bases lay in between. This CDR3 region has 13 residues. As to time point: persistent/refractory GD, antithyroid drugs over 5 years with positive TRAb. Isolated PBMC RNA provided the starting material for the TCR library. Recruitment took place at an endocrinology department in Xi'an, China.

Sample: peripheral blood mononuclear cells (PBMCs), taken when the disease was refractory, from a patient treated with antithyroid drugs. The V gene is TRBV20-1, the J gene TRBJ1-1; tentative D call: TRBD1 (6 bases). This TCR derives from a female donor with Graves disease. The CDR3 protein is CSATRTANTEAFF. The CDR3, as DNA: TGCAGTGCTACCCGGACAGCGAACACTGAAGCTTTCTTT.